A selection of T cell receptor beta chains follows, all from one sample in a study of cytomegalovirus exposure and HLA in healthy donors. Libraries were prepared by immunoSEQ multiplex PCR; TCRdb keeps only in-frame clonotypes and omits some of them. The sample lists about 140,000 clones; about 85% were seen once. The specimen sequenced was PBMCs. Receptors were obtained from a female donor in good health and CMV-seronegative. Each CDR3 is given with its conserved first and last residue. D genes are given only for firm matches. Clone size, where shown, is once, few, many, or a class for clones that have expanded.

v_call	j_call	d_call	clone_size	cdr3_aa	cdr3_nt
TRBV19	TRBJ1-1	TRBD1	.	CASSIRTGNTEAFF	TGTGCCAGTAGTATAAGGACAGGGAACACTGAAGCTTTCTTT
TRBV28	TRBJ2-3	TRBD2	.	CASSWTSGTFTDTQYF	TGTGCCAGCAGTTGGACTAGCGGGACCTTCACAGATACGCAGTATTTT
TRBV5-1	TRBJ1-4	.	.	CASSPETGGDEKLFF	TGCGCCAGCAGCCCTGAGACGGGTGGAGATGAAAAACTGTTTTTT
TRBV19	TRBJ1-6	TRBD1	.	CASSGTGALRSYNSPLHF	TGTGCCAGTTCTGGGACAGGGGCCCTCCGCTCCTATAATTCACCCCTCCACTTT
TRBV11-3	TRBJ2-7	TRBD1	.	CASKIRDRAPYEQYF	TGTGCCAGCAAAATCCGGGACAGGGCACCCTACGAGCAGTACTTC
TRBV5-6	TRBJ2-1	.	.	CASSFGRSGDEQFF	TGTGCCAGCAGCTTCGGGCGCTCCGGGGATGAGCAGTTCTTC
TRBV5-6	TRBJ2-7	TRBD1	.	CASSFGTGSEQYF	TGTGCCAGCAGCTTTGGGACAGGGAGCGAGCAGTACTTC
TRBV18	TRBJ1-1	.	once	CASSPSGSGTEAFF	TGTGCCAGCTCACCGTCTGGGTCGGGCACTGAAGCTTTCTTT
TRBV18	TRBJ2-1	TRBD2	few	CASSGYSGGASDEQFF	TGTGCCAGCTCCGGATATAGCGGGGGGGCCTCCGATGAGCAGTTCTTC
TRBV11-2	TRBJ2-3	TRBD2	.	CASSLVGGGDTQYF	TGTGCCAGCAGCCTCGTCGGCGGGGGAGATACGCAGTATTTT
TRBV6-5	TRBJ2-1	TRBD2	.	CASSGTSGPYNEQFF	TGTGCCAGCAGTGGGACTAGCGGCCCCTACAATGAGCAGTTCTTC
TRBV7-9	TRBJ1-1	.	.	CASSQNTGTEAFF	TGTGCCAGCAGCCAAAATACAGGGACTGAAGCTTTCTTT
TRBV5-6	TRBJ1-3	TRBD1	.	CASSPTGAGLVDTIYF	TGTGCCAGCAGCCCGACAGGGGCCGGTCTGGTTGACACCATATATTTT
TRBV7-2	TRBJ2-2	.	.	CASSFELNTGELFF	TGTGCCAGCAGCTTTGAACTAAACACCGGGGAGCTGTTTTTT
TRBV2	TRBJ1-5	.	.	CASSPVPGGQPQHF	TGTGCCAGCAGTCCCGTCCCAGGAGGTCAGCCCCAGCATTTT
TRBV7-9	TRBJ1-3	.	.	CASSLSGAQRSGNTIYF	TGTGCCAGCAGCTTATCAGGGGCGCAGCGCTCTGGAAACACCATATATTTT
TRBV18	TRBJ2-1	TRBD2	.	CASSPLREHDNEQFF	TGTGCCAGCTCACCACTGCGGGAGCACGACAATGAGCAGTTCTTC
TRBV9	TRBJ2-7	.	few	CASSVVPAPYEQYF	TGTGCCAGCAGCGTAGTCCCTGCGCCCTACGAGCAGTACTTC